The TCR beta chain under discussion was sequenced for a study of control samples from healthy donors and cancer patients. In germline, CDR1 is MNHEY, CDR2 SVGAGI. The CDR3 consists of 15 residues. The V end was cut by 0 bases, the J end by 0 bases, with 8 bases between. Method: immunoSEQ multiplex PCR; TCRdb's copy keeps in-frame clones and lacks some. The sample gives 150,000 to 180,000 clones, just under 95% of which show up once; 5% to 6.5% is in the top ten. This TCR was sampled from a man aged 35 to 55 in good health. The rearrangement uses TRBV6-5 and TRBJ1-1; D call uncertain. Material: blood. CDR3 nucleotides: TGTGCCAGCAGTTACTCGTCCGGCATGAACACTGAAGCTTTCTTT. The encoded protein is CASSYSSGMNTEAFF.